This T cell receptor beta chain was recorded in a study of CD8 T cells in ankylosing spondylitis. Quantitative 5'-RACE was performed with molecular barcodes, and it yielded the TCR beta libraries. A single record per CDR3 protein comes from TCRdb applying MiXCR to the 5' RACE reads. The sample contains about 240,000 distinct CDR3 sequences, approximately 12% of which appear only once. Study-wide results and caveats: Researchers report that disease-linked clones proved CD8+ and relatively rare in peripheral blood. For ankylosing spondylitis blood, a TCR beta motif of under 10 highly homologous variants appeared characteristic.

This clonotype was seen at least ten times. Its antigen is as yet unknown. The receptor was derived from a male donor with ankylosing spondylitis or in good health (not recorded which). The sequenced material came from blood, either unsorted or a sorted T cell fraction (not recorded which).

In DNA, the CDR3 is TGTGCCAGCAGTGACGGACTAGACACCGGGGAGCTGTTTTTT. It is translated as CASSDGLDTGELFF. The chain links TRBV6-4 to TRBJ2-2, with TRBD2 identical over 7 bases. Germline-derived CDR1 and CDR2 are MRHNA and SNTAGT. With 2 bases clipped from V and 3 bases from J, the junction kept 0 bases outside the gene matches. The CDR3 has 14 amino acids.